This record concerns one T cell receptor (beta chain) sequence. As yet, its antigen is unknown. The sample comes from a study of CD8+ T cells in alopecia areata. Notes on the study in general: Elevated clonality characterized lesional scalp relative to normal scalp, particularly in alopecia totalis/universalis. With patients, TCR sharing proved less clear than in mice, a difference possibly related to HLA. Normal-skin resident alphabeta T cells also appear among scalp sample sequences.

Germline CDR1 is SGHRS and CDR2 is YFSETQ. The CDR3 is made up of 15 amino acids. V was shortened by 0 bases and J by 7 bases, with 13 bases between the two germline ends. CD25+CD127- cells were obtained by sorting CD4+ cells, for 4 to 6 patients. Peripheral blood, together with lesional scalp punch biopsies, was collected from alopecia areata patients. RNA extraction was followed by reverse transcription into cDNA, which acted as the sequencing template. TCRdb's table, derived via immunoSEQ multiplex PCR, lists solely in-frame clones and lacks some. The sample carries tens of thousands of clones, roughly two thirds recorded once.

The sequence derives from a human donor with alopecia areata. Sequenced input: CD4+ Tregs sorted from blood. The rearrangement joins TRBV5-1 to TRBJ1-4; a weak D match, TRBD1 (5 bases). The CDR3 DNA follows: TGCGCCAGCAGCTTGGATGGGACCTGGAGTGAAAAACTGTTTTTT. Translating it yields CASSLDGTWSEKLFF.